This T cell receptor beta chain is from a study of blood T cell repertoires in COVID-19. Overall study context: T cells, B-cell-depleted T cells, or PBMCs supplied cDNA or gDNA.

CDR1 SGHAT and CDR2 FQNNGV come from the germline V gene. The CDR3 is 16 residues long. V shed 5 bases and J 4 bases; nucleotides not matched to a gene: 6. The protocol was immunoSEQ multiplex PCR, while the TCRdb copy is restricted to in-frame clones and leaves out a portion. The sample lists about 190,000 clones; roughly four fifths were seen once. The sequencing sample was made of peripheral blood. The V and J genes are TRBV11-2 and TRBJ2-7; TRBD2 matches 15 bases. The TCR was taken from a woman aged 45-59 years with acute or convalescent COVID-19. Written as DNA, the CDR3 is TGTGCCAGCAGCATGACCGGGACTAGCGGGAGGTACGAGCAGTACTTC. This sequence encodes CASSMTGTSGRYEQYF. The complete variable domain, with remaining parts taken from reference TRBV11-2 and TRBJ2-7, reads EAGVAQSPRYKIIEKRQSVAFWCNPISGHATLYWYQQILGQGPKLLIQFQNNGVVDDSQLPKDRFSAERLKGVDSTLKIQPAKLEDSAVYLCASSMTGTSGRYEQYFGPGTRLTVT.